This is a list of T cell receptor beta chains from one sample in a study of shared clonotypes between healthy human individuals. Here immunoSEQ multiplex PCR was the method, and the copy in TCRdb shows in-frame clones only, minus some. This table holds a few million clones, 85% to 95% found once. Input material: naive CD4+ T cells sorted from blood. These receptors originate from a man aged 18 to 30 in good health. CDR3s include the opening cysteine and the closing phenylalanine or tryptophan. The order of the fields is V gene, J gene, clone size, CDR3 protein. Size is stated for part of the rows, as once, few or many counts, or as a class when the clone is expanded.

V: TRBV6-5
J: TRBJ2-1
size: .
CDR3: CSSGGTSRDNEQFF

V: TRBV2
J: TRBJ2-3
size: .
CDR3: CASRPRVDTDTQYF

V: TRBV19
J: TRBJ1-5
size: .
CDR3: CASSTEGQVNQPQHF

V: TRBV30
J: TRBJ1-1
size: .
CDR3: CAWDLGGGNTEAFF

V: TRBV6-1
J: TRBJ2-7
size: .
CDR3: CASNGGPYEQYF

V: TRBV27
J: TRBJ2-3
size: .
CDR3: CASSLFRVGTDTQYF

V: TRBV19
J: TRBJ2-1
size: .
CDR3: CAIGTSEGEQFF

V: TRBV19
J: TRBJ2-5
size: .
CDR3: CASSIGWGAWYQETQYF

V: TRBV6-5
J: TRBJ2-7
size: once
CDR3: CASSTGSPKAYEQYF

V: TRBV27
J: TRBJ2-2
size: .
CDR3: CASSLSSGRDSGELFF

V: TRBV6-1
J: TRBJ1-2
size: once
CDR3: CASSEQGPPYGYTF

V: TRBV23-1
J: TRBJ2-2
size: once
CDR3: CASSQIPPIGVQGTGELFF

V: TRBV2
J: TRBJ1-2
size: .
CDR3: CASSPQGNHPSNYGYTF

V: TRBV7-2
J: TRBJ2-3
size: .
CDR3: CASSPGTANTQYF

V: TRBV6-5
J: TRBJ2-5
size: .
CDR3: CASGLAGAMIETQYF

V: TRBV28
J: TRBJ2-5
size: .
CDR3: CASRNRDSPTTETQYF

V: TRBV23-1
J: TRBJ2-7
size: .
CDR3: CARANQGASYEQYF

V: TRBV10-1
J: TRBJ1-5
size: .
CDR3: CASSVPGQGAAVNQPQHF

V: TRBV27
J: TRBJ2-6
size: .
CDR3: CASSLSSSGANVLTF

V: TRBV4-1
J: TRBJ2-3
size: once
CDR3: CASSQWDTKRDTQYF